This TCR beta chain was retrieved from a study of shared clonotypes between healthy human individuals (dated by TCRdb to the early 2020s). For the study in its entirety: A couple of women and a few men aged 18 to 49 years were included in the cohort. For each donor, three plates each were used for CD4 naive and CD4 memory, two plates were used for CD8 naive, and one plate was used for CD8 memory. Blood TCR repertoires of about 5 healthy adults were deeply sequenced to estimate repertoire size and the extent of clonotype sharing between individuals. To increase sequencing depth and limit assay-specific biases, different laboratories used diverse techniques to prepare libraries and sequence TCR repertoires. Per donor, leukapheresis produced somewhere between about 0.94 and 8.9 billion PBMCs. Results the study describes overall, beyond this receptor: Sampling was limited to blood, and TCR repertoires in tissue likely differ from TCR repertoires in blood. Pairwise subsampling indicated that sequencing depth was expected to affect the degree of clonotype sharing among donors. Approximately 5% of naive CD4, roughly 3.5% of naive CD8, roughly 2.4% of memory CD4, and less than 0.45% of memory CD8 clonotypes were shared across several donors. The genetic and exposure-history diversity represented was limited by the small number of donors. Even with the large sequencing depth, rarefaction of the sorted-subset datasets indicated that sequencing was incomplete. Naive subsets generally had larger estimated clonotype richness than memory subsets did. Compared with non-shared clonotypes, the clonotypes found in all four sorted-subset donors had higher generation probabilities.

Using the deep immunoSEQ assay, TCR CDR3 regions were amplified from genomic DNA by multiplex PCR. Extracted genomic DNA from each cell subset was distributed evenly across all wells of several immunoSEQ 96-well plates, and each plate was treated as a replicate. For sorted subsets, 200 ng of genomic DNA, equivalent to 25,000 to 30,000 T cell genomes, went into each replicate PCR. The purified libraries were quantified using a Qubit 3.0 fluorometer, sized with a Bioanalyzer 2100, and then quantified again using the KAPA Library Quantification kit. A separate single-read 150-cycle Illumina NextSeq 550 flow cell was used to sequence each immunoSEQ 96-well plate. Concerning the study's data processing: The immunoSEQ output contained only junctional sequences without quality scores, so filtering could not match that applied to full-length reads. Sequences were annotated with PyIR, a Python wrapper for IgBLAST v1.9, using IMGT germline references to assign V/J genes and CDR3. Any read was removed if the V/J assignment was weak (E-value above 1e-6), the CDR3 was missing, or the read contained stop codons, out-of-frame junctions, or ambiguous translated residues. V3J clonotypes were defined by identical inferred V gene, J gene, and CDR3 amino acid sequence. To compute the percentage overlap between repertoires, the number of shared unique clonotypes was divided by the size of the smaller repertoire. Richness of each repertoire was evaluated using RTK rarefaction, the Chao1 estimator, and Recon v2.1 estimates of unobserved clonotypes. For all TCRbeta clonotypes obtained by the gDNA method from a handful of donors, generation probabilities were computed with OLGA. Sourced from immuneACCESS, this table was stored by TCRdb with only in-frame sequences that have V and J called. A share of the clones is absent; for the studies checked, an unresolved V gene accounts for under half, and the remainder has no known explanation. The V and J calls and clone size were taken over from that table, and D and trimming were inferred from the DNA. The sample profile shows millions of clones; 90% to 95% of them were found once. The ten most abundant clones make up under 2% of the sample.

From a lookup of the germline V gene, CDR1 and CDR2 are LGHNA and YSLEER. The CDR3 covers 13 residues, taking in both the cysteine and the phenylalanine. CDR3 DNA only is kept here, 39 bases in frame from base 1. V sheds 1 base and J sheds 5 bases, leaving 6 bases between their ends. CD8 naive samples consisted of CD45RO-negative cells that were positively selected for CCR7, yielding a CD45RA+CCR7+ population without TemRA cells. The donors were healthy, HIV-negative adults with no recently reported acute infections or vaccinations. All donors were Caucasian adults living in Nashville, Tennessee, USA. Blood was collected by leukapheresis, and PBMCs were isolated by Ficoll-Histopaque density gradient centrifugation and then cryopreserved in liquid nitrogen vapor phase. Purity and quantity of every magnetically sorted T cell population were checked by analytical flow cytometry. Each sorted fraction had its genomic DNA isolated and then quantified by UV absorbance on a Nanodrop 2000c.

In the case of this clone: It has no known antigen specificity. No much larger clone exists at a distance of one base, and base qualities are not known.

The sample comprised naive CD8+ T cells from PBMCs. Read against the paper, the sample's cell subset or site label means: CD45RA+CCR7+. This sequence uses TRBV4-3 and TRBJ2-1; the D gene cannot be named for sure. The TCR originated in a man between 18 and 29 years old in good health. Some clones in this sample may be carry-over from other donors' samples. The CDR3 has the sequence CASSQGGDNEQFF. In nucleotide form, the sequence is TGCGCCAGCAGCCAAGGTGGAGACAATGAGCAGTTCTTC.